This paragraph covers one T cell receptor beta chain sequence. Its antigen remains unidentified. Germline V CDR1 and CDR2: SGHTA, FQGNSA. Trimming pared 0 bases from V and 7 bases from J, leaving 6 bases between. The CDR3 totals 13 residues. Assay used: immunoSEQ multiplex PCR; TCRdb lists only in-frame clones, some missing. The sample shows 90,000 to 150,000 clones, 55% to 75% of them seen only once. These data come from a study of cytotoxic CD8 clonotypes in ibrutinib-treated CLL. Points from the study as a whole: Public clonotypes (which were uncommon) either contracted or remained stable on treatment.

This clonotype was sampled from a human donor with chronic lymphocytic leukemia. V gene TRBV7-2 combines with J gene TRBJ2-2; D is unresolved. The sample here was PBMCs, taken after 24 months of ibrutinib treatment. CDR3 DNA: TGTGCCAGCAGCTTAGCTTCGGGCGGGGAGCTGTTTTTT. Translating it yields CASSLASGGELFF.